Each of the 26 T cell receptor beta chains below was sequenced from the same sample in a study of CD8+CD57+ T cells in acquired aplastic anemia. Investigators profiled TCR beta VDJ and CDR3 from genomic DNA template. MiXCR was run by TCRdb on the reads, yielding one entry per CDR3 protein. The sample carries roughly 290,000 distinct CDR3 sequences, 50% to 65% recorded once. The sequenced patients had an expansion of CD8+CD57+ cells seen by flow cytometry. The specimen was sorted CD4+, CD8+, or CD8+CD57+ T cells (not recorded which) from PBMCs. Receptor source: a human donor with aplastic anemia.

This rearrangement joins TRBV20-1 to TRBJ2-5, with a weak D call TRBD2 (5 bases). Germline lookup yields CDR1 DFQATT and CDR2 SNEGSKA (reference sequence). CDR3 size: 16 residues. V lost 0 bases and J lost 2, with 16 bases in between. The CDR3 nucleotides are TGCAGTGCTAGAGATCCCGGCCCACTAGATCAAGAGACCCAGTACTTC. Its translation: CSARDPGPLDQETQYF.

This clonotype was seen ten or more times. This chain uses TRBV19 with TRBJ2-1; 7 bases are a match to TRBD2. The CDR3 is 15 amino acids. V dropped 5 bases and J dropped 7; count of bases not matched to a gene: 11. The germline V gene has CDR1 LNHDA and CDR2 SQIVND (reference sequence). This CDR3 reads CASSRSGIEANEQFF. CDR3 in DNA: TGTGCCAGTAGTCGAAGCGGGATAGAAGCTAATGAGCAGTTCTTC.

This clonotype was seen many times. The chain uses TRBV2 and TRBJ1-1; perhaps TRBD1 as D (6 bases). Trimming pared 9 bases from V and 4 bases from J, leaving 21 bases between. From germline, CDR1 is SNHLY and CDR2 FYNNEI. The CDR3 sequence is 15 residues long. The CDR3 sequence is CASLEGGVGVTEAFF. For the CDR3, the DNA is TGTGCCAGTCTAGAAGGGGGGGTTGGGGTCACTGAAGCTTTCTTT.

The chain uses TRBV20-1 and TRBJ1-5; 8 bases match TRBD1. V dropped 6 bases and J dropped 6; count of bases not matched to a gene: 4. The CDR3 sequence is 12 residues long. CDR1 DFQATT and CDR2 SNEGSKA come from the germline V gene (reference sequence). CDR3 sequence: CSAGGTGQPQHF. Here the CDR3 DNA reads TGCAGTGCAGGGGGGACAGGTCAGCCCCAGCATTTT.

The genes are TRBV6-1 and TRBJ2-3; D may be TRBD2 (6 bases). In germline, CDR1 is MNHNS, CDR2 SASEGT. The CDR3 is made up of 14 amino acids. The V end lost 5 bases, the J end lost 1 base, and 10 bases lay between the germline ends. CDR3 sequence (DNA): TGTGCCAGCAGTAGCGGGTGGGGCACAGATACGCAGTATTTT. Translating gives CASSSGWGTDTQYF.

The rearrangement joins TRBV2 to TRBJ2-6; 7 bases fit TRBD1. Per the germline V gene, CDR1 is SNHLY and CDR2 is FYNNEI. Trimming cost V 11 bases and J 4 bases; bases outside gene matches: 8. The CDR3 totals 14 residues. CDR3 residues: CAGSTGDGANVLTF. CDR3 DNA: TGTGCCGGTTCCACAGGGGACGGGGCCAACGTCCTGACTTTC.

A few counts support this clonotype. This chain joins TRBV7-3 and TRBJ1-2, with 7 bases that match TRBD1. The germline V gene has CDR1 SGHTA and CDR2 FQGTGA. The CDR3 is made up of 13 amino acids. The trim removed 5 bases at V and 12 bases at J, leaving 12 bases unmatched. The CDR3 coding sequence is TGTGCCAGCAGCCCTGGACAGGCGACCGGGCACACCTTC. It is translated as CASSPGQATGHTF.

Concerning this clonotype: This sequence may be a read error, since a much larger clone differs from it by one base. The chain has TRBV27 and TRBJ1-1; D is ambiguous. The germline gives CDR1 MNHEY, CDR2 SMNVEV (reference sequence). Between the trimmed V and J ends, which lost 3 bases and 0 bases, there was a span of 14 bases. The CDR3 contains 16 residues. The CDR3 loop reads CASSFSAAVMNTEAFF. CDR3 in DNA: TGTGCCAGCAGTTTCTCCGCAGCCGTGATGAACACTGAAGCTTTCTTT.

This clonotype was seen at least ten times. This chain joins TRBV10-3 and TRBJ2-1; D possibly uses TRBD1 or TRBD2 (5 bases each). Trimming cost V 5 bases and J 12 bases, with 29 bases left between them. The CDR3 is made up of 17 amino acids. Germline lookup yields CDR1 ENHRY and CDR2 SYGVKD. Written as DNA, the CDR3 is TGTGCCATCAGTTCAGGGTCCTCGGGGCCCCAGGGTTGGGGGCAGTTCTTC. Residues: CAISSGSSGPQGWGQFF.

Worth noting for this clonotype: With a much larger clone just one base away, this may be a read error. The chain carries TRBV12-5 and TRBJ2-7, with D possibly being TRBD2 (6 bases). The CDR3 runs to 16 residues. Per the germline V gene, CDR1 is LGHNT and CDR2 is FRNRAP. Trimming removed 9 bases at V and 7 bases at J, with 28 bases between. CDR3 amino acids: CASASGTRSSYNEQYF. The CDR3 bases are TGTGCTAGCGCTTCCGGGACTCGAAGCTCCTACAATGAGCAGTACTTC.

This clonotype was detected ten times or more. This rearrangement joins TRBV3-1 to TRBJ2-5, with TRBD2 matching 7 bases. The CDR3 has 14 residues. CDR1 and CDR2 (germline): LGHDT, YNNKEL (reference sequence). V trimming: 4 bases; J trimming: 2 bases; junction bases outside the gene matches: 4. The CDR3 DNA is TGTGCCAGCAGCCCCAGCGGGGCACAAGAGACCCAGTACTTC. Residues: CASSPSGAQETQYF.

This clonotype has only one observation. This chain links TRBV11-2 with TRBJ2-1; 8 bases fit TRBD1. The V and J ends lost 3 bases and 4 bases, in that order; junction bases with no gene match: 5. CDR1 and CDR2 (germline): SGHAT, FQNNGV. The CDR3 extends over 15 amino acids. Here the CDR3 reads CASSFTGGEYNEQFF. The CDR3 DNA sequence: TGTGCCAGCAGCTTTACAGGGGGTGAATACAATGAGCAGTTCTTC.

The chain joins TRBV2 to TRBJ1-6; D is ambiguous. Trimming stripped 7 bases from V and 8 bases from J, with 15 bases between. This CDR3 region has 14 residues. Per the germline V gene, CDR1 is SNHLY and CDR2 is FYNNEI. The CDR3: CASKEDVGDSPLHF. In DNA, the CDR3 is TGTGCCAGCAAGGAGGACGTGGGAGATTCACCCCTCCACTTT.

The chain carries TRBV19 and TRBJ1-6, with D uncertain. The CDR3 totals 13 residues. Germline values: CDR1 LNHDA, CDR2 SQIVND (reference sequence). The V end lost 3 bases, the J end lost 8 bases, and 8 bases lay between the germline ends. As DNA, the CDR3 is TGTGCCAGTAGTATGAGGCCCGATTCACCCCTCCACTTT. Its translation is CASSMRPDSPLHF.

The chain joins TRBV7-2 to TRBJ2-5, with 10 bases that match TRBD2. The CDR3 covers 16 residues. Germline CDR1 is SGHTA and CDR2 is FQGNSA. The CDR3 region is CDNSLPSGSGSSTQYF. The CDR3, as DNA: TGTGACAACAGCCTCCCTAGCGGGAGTGGATCGTCGACCCAGTACTTC.

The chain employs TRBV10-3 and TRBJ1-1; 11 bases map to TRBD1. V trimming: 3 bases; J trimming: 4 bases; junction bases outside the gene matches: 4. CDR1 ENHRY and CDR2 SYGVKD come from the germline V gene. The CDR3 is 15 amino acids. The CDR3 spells CAISEGTGGSTEAFF. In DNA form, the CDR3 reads TGTGCCATCAGTGAAGGGACAGGGGGATCCACTGAAGCTTTCTTT.

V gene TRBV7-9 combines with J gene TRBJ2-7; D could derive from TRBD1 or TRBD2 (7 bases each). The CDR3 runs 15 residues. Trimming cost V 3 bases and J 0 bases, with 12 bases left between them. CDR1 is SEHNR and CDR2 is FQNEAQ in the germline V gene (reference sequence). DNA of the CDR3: TGTGCCAGCAGCTTGGGGGGGACAGACTCCTACGAGCAGTACTTC. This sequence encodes CASSLGGTDSYEQYF.

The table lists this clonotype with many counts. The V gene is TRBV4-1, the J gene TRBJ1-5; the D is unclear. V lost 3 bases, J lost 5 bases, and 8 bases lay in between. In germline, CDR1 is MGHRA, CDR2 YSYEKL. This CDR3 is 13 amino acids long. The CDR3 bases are TGCGCCAGCAGCCACCCAACACATCAGCCCCAGCATTTT. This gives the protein CASSHPTHQPQHF.

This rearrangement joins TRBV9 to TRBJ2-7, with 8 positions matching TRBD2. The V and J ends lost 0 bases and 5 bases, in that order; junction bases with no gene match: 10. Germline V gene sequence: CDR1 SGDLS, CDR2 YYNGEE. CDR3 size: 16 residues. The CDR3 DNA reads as TGTGCCAGCAGCGTAGCTCAAAGCGGGAGAAGCAACGAGCAGTACTTC. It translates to CASSVAQSGRSNEQYF.

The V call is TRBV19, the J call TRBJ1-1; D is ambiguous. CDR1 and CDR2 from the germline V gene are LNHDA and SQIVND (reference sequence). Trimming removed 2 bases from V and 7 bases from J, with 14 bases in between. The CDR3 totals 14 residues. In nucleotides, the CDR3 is TGTGCCAGTAGTATAAGGGTACGGATCATTGAAGCTTTCTTT. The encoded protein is CASSIRVRIIEAFF.

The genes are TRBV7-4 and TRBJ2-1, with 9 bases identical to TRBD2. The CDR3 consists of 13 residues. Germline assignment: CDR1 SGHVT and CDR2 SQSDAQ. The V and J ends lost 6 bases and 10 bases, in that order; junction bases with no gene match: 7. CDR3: CASRIAGAKEQFF. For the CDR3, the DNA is TGTGCCAGCAGAATAGCGGGAGCCAAAGAGCAGTTCTTC.

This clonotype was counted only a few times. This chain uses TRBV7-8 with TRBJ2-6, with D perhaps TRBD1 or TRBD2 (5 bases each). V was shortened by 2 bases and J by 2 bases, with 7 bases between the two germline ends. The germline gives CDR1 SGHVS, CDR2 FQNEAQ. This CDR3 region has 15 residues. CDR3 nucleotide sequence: TGTGCCAGCAGCTTAATGGGGGCTGGGGCCAACGTCCTGACTTTC. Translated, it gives CASSLMGAGANVLTF.

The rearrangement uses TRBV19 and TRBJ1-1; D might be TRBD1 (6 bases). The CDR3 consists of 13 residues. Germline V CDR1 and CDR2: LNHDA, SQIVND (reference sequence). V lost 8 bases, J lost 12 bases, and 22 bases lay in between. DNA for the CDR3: TGTGCCAGTGGGGGCGGGGAACGTCAGCGGACTTTCTTT. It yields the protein CASGGGERQRTFF.

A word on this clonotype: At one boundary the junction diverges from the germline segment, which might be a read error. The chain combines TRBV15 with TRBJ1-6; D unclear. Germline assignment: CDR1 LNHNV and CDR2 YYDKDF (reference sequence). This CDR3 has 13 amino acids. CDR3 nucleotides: TGTGCCACCAGCTCCTCCTTTAATTCACCCCTCCACTTT. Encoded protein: CATSSSFNSPLHF.

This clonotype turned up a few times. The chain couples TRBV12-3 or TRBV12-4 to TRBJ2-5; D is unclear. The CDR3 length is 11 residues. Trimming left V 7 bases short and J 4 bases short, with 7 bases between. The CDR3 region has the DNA TGTGCCAGCACCCGGACAGAGACCCAGTACTTC. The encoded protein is CASTRTETQYF.

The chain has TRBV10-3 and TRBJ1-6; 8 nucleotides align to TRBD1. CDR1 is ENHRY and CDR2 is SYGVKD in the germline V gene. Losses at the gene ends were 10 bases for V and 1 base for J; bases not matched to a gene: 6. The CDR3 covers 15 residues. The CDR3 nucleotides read TGTGCCACCAACAGGGGGGCATCCTATAATTCACCCCTCCACTTT. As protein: CATNRGASYNSPLHF.